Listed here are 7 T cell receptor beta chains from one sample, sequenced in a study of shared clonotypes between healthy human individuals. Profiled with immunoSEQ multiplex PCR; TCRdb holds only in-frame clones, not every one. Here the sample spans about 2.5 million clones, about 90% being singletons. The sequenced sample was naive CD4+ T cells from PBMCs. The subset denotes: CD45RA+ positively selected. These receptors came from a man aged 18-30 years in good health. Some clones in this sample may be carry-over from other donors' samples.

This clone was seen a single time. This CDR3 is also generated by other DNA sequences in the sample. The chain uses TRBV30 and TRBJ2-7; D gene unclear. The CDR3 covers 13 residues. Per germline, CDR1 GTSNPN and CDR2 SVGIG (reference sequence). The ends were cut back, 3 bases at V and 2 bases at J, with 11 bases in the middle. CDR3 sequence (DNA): TGTGCCTGGAGCGGTGGATCCCCCTACGAGCAGTACTTC. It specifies CAWSGGSPYEQYF.

CDR3 loop: CASSLEGNTIYF. The CDR3 nucleotides read TGTGCCAGCAGCTTGGAGGGAAACACCATATATTTT. The chain employs TRBV5-8 and TRBJ1-3; D is ambiguous. This CDR3 is built from 12 residues. V gave up 0 bases and J gave up 4 bases, with 2 bases separating them. Germline loops: CDR1 SGHTS, CDR2 YDEGEE.

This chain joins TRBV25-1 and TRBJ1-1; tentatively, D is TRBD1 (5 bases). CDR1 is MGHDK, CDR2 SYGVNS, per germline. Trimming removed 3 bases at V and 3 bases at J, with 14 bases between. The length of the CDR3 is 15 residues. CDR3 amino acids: CASSDPTVGDTEAFF. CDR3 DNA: TGTGCCAGCAGTGACCCGACAGTGGGGGACACTGAAGCTTTCTTT. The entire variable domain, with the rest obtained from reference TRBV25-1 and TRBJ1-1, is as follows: EADIYQTPRYLVIGTGKKITLECSQTMGHDKMYWYQQDPGMELHLIHYSYGVNSTEKGDLSSESTVSRIRTEHFPLTLESARPSHTSQYLCASSDPTVGDTEAFFGQGTRLTVV.

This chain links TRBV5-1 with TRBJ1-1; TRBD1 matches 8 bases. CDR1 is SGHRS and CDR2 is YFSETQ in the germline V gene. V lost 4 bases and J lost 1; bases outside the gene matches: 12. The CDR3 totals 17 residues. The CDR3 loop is CASSPNVQGAGNTEAFF. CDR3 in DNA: TGCGCCAGCAGCCCAAACGTCCAGGGGGCCGGGAACACTGAAGCTTTCTTT.

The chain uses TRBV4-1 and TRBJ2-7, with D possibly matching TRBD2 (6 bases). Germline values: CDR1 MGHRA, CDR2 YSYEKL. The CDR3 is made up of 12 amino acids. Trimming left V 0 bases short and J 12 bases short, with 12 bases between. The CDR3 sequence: CASSQEWGVRYF. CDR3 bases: TGCGCCAGCAGCCAAGAATGGGGGGTTCGGTACTTC.

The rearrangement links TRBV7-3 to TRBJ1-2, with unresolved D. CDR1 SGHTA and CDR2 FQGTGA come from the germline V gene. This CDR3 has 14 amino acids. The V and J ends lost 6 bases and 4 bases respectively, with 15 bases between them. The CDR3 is CASSSTGGGYGYTF. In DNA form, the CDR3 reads TGTGCCAGCAGTTCTACGGGCGGAGGCTATGGCTACACCTTC.

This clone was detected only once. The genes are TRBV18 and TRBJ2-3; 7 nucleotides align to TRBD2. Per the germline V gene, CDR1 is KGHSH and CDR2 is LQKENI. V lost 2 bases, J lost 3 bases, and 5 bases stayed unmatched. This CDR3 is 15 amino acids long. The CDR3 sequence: CASSPFGRPTDTQYF. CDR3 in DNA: TGTGCCAGCTCACCATTCGGGAGGCCTACAGATACGCAGTATTTT.